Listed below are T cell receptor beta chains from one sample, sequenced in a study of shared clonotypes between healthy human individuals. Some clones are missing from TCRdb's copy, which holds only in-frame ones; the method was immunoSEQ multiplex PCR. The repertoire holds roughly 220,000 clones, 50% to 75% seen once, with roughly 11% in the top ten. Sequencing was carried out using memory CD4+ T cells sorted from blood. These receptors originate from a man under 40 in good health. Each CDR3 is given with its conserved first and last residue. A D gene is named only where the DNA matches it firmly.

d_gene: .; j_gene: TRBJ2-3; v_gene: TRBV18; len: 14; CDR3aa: CASSPKQITDTQYF
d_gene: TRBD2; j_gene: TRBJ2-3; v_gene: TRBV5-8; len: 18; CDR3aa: CASSLVAGGITSTDTQYF
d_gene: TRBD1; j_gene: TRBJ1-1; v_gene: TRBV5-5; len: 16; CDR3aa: CASSPRDRVSYAEAFF
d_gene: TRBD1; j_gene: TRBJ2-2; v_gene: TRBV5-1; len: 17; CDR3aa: CASSLGPTGAGTGELFF
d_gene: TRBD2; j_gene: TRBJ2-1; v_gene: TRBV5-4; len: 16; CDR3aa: CASSLGLAAGGNEQFF
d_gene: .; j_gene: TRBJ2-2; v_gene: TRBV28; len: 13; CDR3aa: CASTRGNTGELFF
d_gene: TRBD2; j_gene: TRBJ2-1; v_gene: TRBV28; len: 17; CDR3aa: CASRTSGRGGSYNEQFF
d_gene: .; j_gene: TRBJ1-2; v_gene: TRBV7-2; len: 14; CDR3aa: CASSLDLKNYGYTF
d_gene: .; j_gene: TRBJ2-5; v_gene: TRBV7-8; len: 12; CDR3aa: CASSLAGETQYF
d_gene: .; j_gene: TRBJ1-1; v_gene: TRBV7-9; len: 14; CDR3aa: CASSSTAHNTEAFF
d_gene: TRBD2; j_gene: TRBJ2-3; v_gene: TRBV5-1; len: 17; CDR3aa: CASSLAGIAGGADTQYF
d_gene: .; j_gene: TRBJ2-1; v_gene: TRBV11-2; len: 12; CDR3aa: CASSILPNEQFF
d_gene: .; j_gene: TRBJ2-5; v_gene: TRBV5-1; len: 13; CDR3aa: CASSGDGKETQYF
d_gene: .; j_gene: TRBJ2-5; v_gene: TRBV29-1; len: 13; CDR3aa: CSVLGESLETQYF
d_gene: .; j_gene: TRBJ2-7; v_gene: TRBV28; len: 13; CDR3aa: CASRINDNYEQYF
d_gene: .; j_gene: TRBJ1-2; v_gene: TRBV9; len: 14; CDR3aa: CASSSDGADYGYTF
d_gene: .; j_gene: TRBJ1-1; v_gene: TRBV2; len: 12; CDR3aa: CASIWERTEAFF
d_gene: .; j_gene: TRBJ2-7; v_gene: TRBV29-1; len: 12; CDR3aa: CSVDQGDREQYF
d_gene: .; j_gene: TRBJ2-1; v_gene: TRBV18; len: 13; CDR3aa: CASSPPQYNEQFF
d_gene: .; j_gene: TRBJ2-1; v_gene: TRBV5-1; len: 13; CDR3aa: CASSLRSARAQFF
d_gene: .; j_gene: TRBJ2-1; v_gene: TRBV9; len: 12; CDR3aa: CASSVSGYEQFF
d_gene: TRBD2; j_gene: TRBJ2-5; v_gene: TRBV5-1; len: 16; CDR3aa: CASSPPTSGSGETQYF
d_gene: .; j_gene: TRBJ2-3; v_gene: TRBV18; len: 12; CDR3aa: CASSLFGDTQYF
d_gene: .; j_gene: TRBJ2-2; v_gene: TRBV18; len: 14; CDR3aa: CASSPDSRTGELFF
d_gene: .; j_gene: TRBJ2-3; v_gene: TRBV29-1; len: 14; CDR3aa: CSATRRAATDTQYF
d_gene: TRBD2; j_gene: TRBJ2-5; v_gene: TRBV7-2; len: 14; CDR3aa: CASTSRAGVETQYF
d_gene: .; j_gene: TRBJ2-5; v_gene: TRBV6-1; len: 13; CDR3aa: CASSPEPRGAQYF
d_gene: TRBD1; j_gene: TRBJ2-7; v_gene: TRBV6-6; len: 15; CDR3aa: CASSSLRTGTYEQYF
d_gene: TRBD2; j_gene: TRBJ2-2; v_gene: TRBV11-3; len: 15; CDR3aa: CASSLAGGNTGELFF
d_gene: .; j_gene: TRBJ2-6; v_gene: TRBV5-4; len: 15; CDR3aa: CASSLTGAGANVLTF
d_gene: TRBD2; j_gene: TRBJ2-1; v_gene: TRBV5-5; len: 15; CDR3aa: CASRGTSGHYNEQFF
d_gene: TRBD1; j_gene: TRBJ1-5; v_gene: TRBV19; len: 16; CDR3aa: CASSGIDRGINQPQHF
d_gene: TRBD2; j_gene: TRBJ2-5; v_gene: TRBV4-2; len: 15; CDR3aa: CASSQDAGVEETQYF
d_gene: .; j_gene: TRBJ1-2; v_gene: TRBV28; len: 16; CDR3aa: CASSAMGTERIYGYTF
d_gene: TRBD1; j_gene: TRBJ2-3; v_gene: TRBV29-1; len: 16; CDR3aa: CSVEGTGGAWSDTQYF
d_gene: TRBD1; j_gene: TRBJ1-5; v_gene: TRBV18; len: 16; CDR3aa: CASSPSDRGLNQPQHF